A single sample gave rise to the 21 T cell receptor beta chains below, sequenced in a study of CD8 T cells in Susac syndrome. When the RNA was reverse transcribed, random hexamers were used with an input of about 0.5 to 1 ug. TCRdb reprocessed the immunoSEQ multiplex PCR reads via MiXCR and lists one record per CDR3 protein. The sample has 65,000 to 100,000 distinct CDR3 sequences, around 96% seen once. The sample comprised CD8+ T cells from PBMCs. The source is a human donor with Susac syndrome.

The rearrangement uses TRBV27 and TRBJ1-1, with TRBD1 as a possible D gene (5 bases). Germline CDR1 is MNHEY and CDR2 is SMNVEV (reference sequence). V lost 6 bases to trimming and J lost 7 bases, with 18 bases between them. This CDR3 has 14 residues. The CDR3 loop reads CASSQTVAGSEAFF. The CDR3 nucleotides are TGTGCCAGCAGCCAGACAGTTGCGGGGAGTGAAGCTTTCTTT.

The V and J genes are TRBV7-9 and TRBJ2-7, with TRBD2 matching over 11 bases. This CDR3 has 15 residues. The V segment lost 1 base and the J segment 2 bases; nucleotides outside the gene matches: 1. Germline values: CDR1 SEHNR, CDR2 FQNEAQ (reference sequence). CDR3 DNA: TGTGCCAGCAGCTTAGGGACTAGCGGGCCCTACGAGCAGTACTTC. It specifies CASSLGTSGPYEQYF.

This chain uses TRBV29-1 with TRBJ2-1, with TRBD2 identical over 9 bases. The CDR3 sequence is 15 residues long. The germline CDR1 and CDR2 sequences are SQVTM and ANQGSEA. V lost 1 base, J lost 9 bases, and 10 bases stayed unmatched. The CDR3 DNA sequence: TGCAGCGTTGAAGTGTTCGGGCGGGGGGGCGGTGAGCAGTTCTTC. Its translation is CSVEVFGRGGGEQFF.

CDR3 sequence reads: CASSRVTSGANVLTF. The CDR3 DNA reads as TGTGCCAGCAGCCGGGTCACCTCTGGGGCCAACGTCCTGACTTTC. V usage is TRBV6-8 and J usage is TRBJ2-6; D gene ambiguous. CDR1 MNHGY and CDR2 SAAAGT come from the germline V gene. CDR3 size: 15 residues. V was cut by 6 bases and J by 0 bases, with 9 bases left in between.

The chain couples TRBV19 to TRBJ2-1; the D gene is possibly TRBD1 (6 bases). The CDR3 is 15 residues long. CDR1 LNHDA and CDR2 SQIVND come from the germline V gene (reference sequence). The germline V and J ends were trimmed by 6 bases and 2 bases, with 14 bases remaining between them. DNA for the CDR3: TGTGCCAGTAGCCCAGCTACAGGGCCCTACAATGAGCAGTTCTTC. Encoded protein: CASSPATGPYNEQFF. The variable domain in full, with the rest retrieved from reference TRBV19 and TRBJ2-1, is DGGITQSPKYLFRKEGQNVTLSCEQNLNHDAMYWYRQDPGQGLRLIYYSQIVNDFQKGDIAEGYSVSREKKESFPLTVTSAQKNPTAFYLCASSPATGPYNEQFFGPGTRLTVL.

The chain recombines TRBV29-1 with TRBJ2-3, with unresolved D. Germline-derived CDR1 and CDR2 are SQVTM and ANQGSEA. There are 13 residues in the CDR3. Trimming took 5 bases from V and 0 from J, leaving 9 bases between them. The CDR3 sequence is CSVSPTSTDTQYF. CDR3 nucleotides: TGCAGCGTTTCTCCCACTAGCACAGATACGCAGTATTTT.

This clonotype was detected only once. V usage is TRBV15 and J usage is TRBJ2-3; D uncertain. This CDR3 comprises 15 residues. Germline CDR1 and CDR2: LNHNV and YYDKDF (reference sequence). V shed 0 bases and J shed 1 base, with 8 bases lying between them. The CDR3 region is CATSRETLGTDTQYF. CDR3 DNA sequence: TGTGCCACCAGCAGAGAGACACTGGGCACAGATACGCAGTATTTT.

The gene calls are TRBV5-1 and TRBJ1-1; the match to TRBD1 covers 7 bases. With V trimmed by 2 bases and J by 0 bases, 1 base remained unmatched. The CDR3 loop spans 14 amino acids. Germline V lookup: CDR1 SGHRS, CDR2 YFSETQ. The CDR3 region is CASSFTGVNTEAFF. CDR3 sequence (DNA): TGCGCCAGCAGCTTCACAGGGGTGAACACTGAAGCTTTCTTT.

The rearrangement joins TRBV9 to TRBJ2-1, with D perhaps matching TRBD2 (5 bases). In germline, CDR1 is SGDLS, CDR2 YYNGEE. V lost 4 bases and J 8 bases, leaving 16 bases between the germline ends. The CDR3 runs 14 residues. CDR3 bases: TGTGCCAGCAGCTCGAGTACTAGTCTCCATGAGCAGTTCTTC. As protein: CASSSSTSLHEQFF.

The rearrangement uses TRBV6-6 and TRBJ2-2, with TRBD1 matching over 11 bases. The CDR3 consists of 16 residues. V lost 2 bases to trimming and J lost 4 bases; unmatched junction nucleotides: 3. The germline V gene encodes CDR1 MNHNY and CDR2 SVGAGI (reference sequence). The CDR3 is CASSYRDRGFTGELFF. DNA for the CDR3: TGTGCCAGCAGTTACCGGGACAGGGGGTTCACCGGGGAGCTGTTTTTT.

This clonotype has just one count. This chain links TRBV20-1 with TRBJ2-5; D perhaps matches TRBD1 (6 bases). CDR3 size: 12 residues. CDR1 DFQATT and CDR2 SNEGSKA come from the germline V gene (reference sequence). Deletions cut 4 bases from V and 5 bases from J, with 11 bases between. CDR3 sequence reads: CSATRGRETQYF. The CDR3, as DNA: TGCAGTGCTACCAGGGGAAGGGAGACCCAGTACTTC.

The chain is built from TRBV24-1 and TRBJ1-2, with D possibly matching TRBD1 (5 bases). The CDR3 totals 13 residues. Germline-derived CDR1 and CDR2 are KGHDR and SFDVKD. V was trimmed by 7 bases and J by 3 bases, leaving 11 bases between them. CDR3 coding DNA: TGTGCCACCAGGGGACGGTCGGACTATGGCTACACCTTC. Translation gives CATRGRSDYGYTF.

This chain links TRBV20-1 with TRBJ1-1; D remains ambiguous. The germline V and J ends were trimmed by 6 bases and 8 bases, with 16 bases remaining between them. There are 12 residues in the CDR3. Germline V lookup: CDR1 DFQATT, CDR2 SNEGSKA (reference sequence). This CDR3 reads CSAHYGDLEAFF. CDR3 nucleotides: TGCAGTGCCCACTATGGAGATCTCGAAGCTTTCTTT.

V gene TRBV28 combines with J gene TRBJ1-1; D is unresolved. V lost 7 bases and J lost 0, with 15 bases in between. Per the germline V gene, CDR1 is MDHEN and CDR2 is SYDVKM. The CDR3 spans 15 residues. Written as DNA, the CDR3 is TGTGCCAGCACCTCATACCAGAATATGAACACTGAAGCTTTCTTT. Its protein is CASTSYQNMNTEAFF.

The chain combines TRBV18 with TRBJ2-7; D is unresolved. The length of the CDR3 is 14 residues. Germline CDR1 reads KGHSH; CDR2 reads LQKENI. Trimming took 6 bases from V and 6 from J, leaving 18 bases between them. This CDR3 is CASSFHPLPREQYF. CDR3 bases: TGTGCCAGCTCCTTCCATCCTCTACCCCGCGAGCAGTACTTC.

The rearrangement links TRBV29-1 to TRBJ1-2; tentative D call: TRBD1 (6 bases). The CDR3 extends over 11 amino acids. V was trimmed by 6 bases and J by 8 bases, leaving 13 bases between them. Germline CDR1 is SQVTM and CDR2 is ANQGSEA. In DNA form, the CDR3 reads TGCAGCGTGTTGGGACACGGGGGCTACACCTTC. Translated: CSVLGHGGYTF.

This clonotype showed up just once. Relative to the germline gene, one junction end is altered; a read error may explain this. The genes are TRBV6-5 and TRBJ1-5; TRBD1 aligns across 9 bases. In germline, CDR1 is MNHEY, CDR2 SVGAGI. The CDR3 has 14 residues. The CDR3 nucleotides are TGTGCCAGCGGTTACAGGGGGCGGGATCAGCCCCAGCATTTT. Encoded protein: CASGYRGRDQPQHF.

J is TRBJ1-1 and V is TRBV7-9, with D hard to call. CDR1 and CDR2 (germline): SEHNR, FQNEAQ (reference sequence). The CDR3 totals 12 residues. The V and J ends lost 3 bases and 4 bases respectively, with 6 bases between them. The CDR3 bases are TGTGCCAGCAGCTTCCCAGTCACTGAAGCTTTCTTT. Its translation: CASSFPVTEAFF.

The CDR3 DNA is TGCGCCAGCAGCCAAGATGGACACGGATTCTATGGCTACACCTTC. Its translation: CASSQDGHGFYGYTF. The chain links TRBV4-3 to TRBJ1-2; D possibly corresponds to TRBD1 (5 bases). Trimming left V 0 bases short and J 4 bases short, with 12 bases between. The CDR3 is 15 amino acids. Germline CDR1 reads LGHNA; CDR2 reads YSLEER.

The V call is TRBV7-8, the J call TRBJ1-2, with D uncertain. This CDR3 is built from 14 residues. Germline CDR1 reads SGHVS; CDR2 reads FQNEAQ. V was clipped by 1 base and J by 5 bases, with 11 bases between them. The DNA for the CDR3 is TGTGCCAGCAGCTTAGGGGCCACGCAATATGGCTACACCTTC. The encoded protein is CASSLGATQYGYTF. The full variable domain, its missing parts supplied by reference TRBV7-8 and TRBJ1-2, is GAGVSQSPRYKVAKRGQDVALRCDPISGHVSLFWYQQALGQGPEFLTYFQNEAQLDKSGLPSDRFFAERPEGSVSTLKIQRTQQEDSAVYLCASSLGATQYGYTFGSGTRLTVV.

The gene calls are TRBV5-6 and TRBJ2-5; 8 positions match TRBD2. Looked up from germline, CDR1 is SGHDT and CDR2 is YYEEEE. The CDR3 length is 15 residues. Trimming at V came to 0 bases and at J to 5 bases, leaving 6 bases not matched to a gene. CDR3 protein: CASSLGTSTGETQYF. The DNA of the CDR3 is TGTGCCAGCAGCTTGGGGACTAGCACCGGGGAGACCCAGTACTTC.